These 29 T cell receptor beta chains came from one sample sequenced in a study of blood T cell repertoires in COVID-19. Clones were sequenced by immunoSEQ multiplex PCR, and TCRdb holds only the in-frame ones, with some missing. The top ten hold about 5.5% of the sample, which has 220,000 or so clones, around 81% seen once. Sample: peripheral blood. Receptors were obtained from a woman in her sixties or seventies with acute or convalescent COVID-19.

The CDR3 sequence: CASSLVGNSYNEQFF. The DNA of the CDR3 is TGTGCCAGCAGTTTAGTCGGGAACTCCTACAATGAGCAGTTCTTC. The chain combines TRBV27 with TRBJ2-1, with D tentatively TRBD2 (5 bases). The V gene lost 2 bases and the J gene lost 0 bases, with 8 bases spanning the gap. Germline loops: CDR1 MNHEY, CDR2 SMNVEV (reference sequence). The length of the CDR3 is 15 residues.

CDR3 region: CAWSGGPGLAEETQYF. CDR3 DNA sequence: TGTGCCTGGAGTGGGGGACCGGGACTAGCGGAAGAGACCCAGTACTTC. The chain couples TRBV30 to TRBJ2-5, with TRBD2 matching 11 bases. The CDR3 contains 16 residues. J was trimmed by 3 bases and V by 1 base; bases with no gene match: 7. Germline values: CDR1 GTSNPN, CDR2 SVGIG (reference sequence).

This clone was counted a single time. V is TRBV9 and J is TRBJ2-5; D is possibly TRBD2 (6 bases). This CDR3 is 14 amino acids long. The germline gives CDR1 SGDLS, CDR2 YYNGEE. V lost 4 bases to trimming and J lost 5 bases, with 15 bases between them. The CDR3 bases are TGTGCCAGCAGCCCTGTATTTCGGGGGGAGACCCAGTACTTC. This gives the protein CASSPVFRGETQYF.

This clone was counted once. This chain connects TRBV10-3 to TRBJ2-7; 12 bases agree with TRBD2. The trim removed 0 bases at V and 7 bases at J, leaving 1 base unmatched. Germline values: CDR1 ENHRY, CDR2 SYGVKD. There are 14 residues in the CDR3. The CDR3 reads CAISESGLAGEQYF. In DNA, the CDR3 is TGTGCCATCAGTGAGTCAGGACTAGCGGGAGAGCAGTACTTC.

With regard to this clone: At one end, the junction sequence differs from germline, possibly due to a read error. V gene TRBV28 combines with J gene TRBJ2-5; TRBD2 matches at 11 bases. The CDR3 is 20 amino acids. CDR1 is MDHEN and CDR2 is SYDVKM in the germline V gene. The CDR3 DNA is TGTGCCAGCAGATTATCGAGGGGGCGACTAGCGGGATTGTCGCAAGAGACCCAGTACTTC. Translated, it gives CASRLSRGRLAGLSQETQYF.

This clone has a handful of counts. The V and J genes are TRBV7-7 and TRBJ1-5; D is unclear. The germline V and J ends were trimmed by 2 bases and 7 bases, with 9 bases remaining between them. The CDR3 has 13 amino acids. Germline V CDR1 and CDR2: SSHAT, FNYEAQ (reference sequence). The CDR3 bases are TGTGCCAGCAGCTTAACGCCGGGGCAGCCCCAGCATTTT. Its protein product is CASSLTPGQPQHF.

A remark on this clone: An end of the junction does not agree with germline; a read error may underlie this. The genes are TRBV28 and TRBJ2-1, with D possibly matching TRBD2 (6 bases). CDR1 and CDR2 (germline): MDHEN, SYDVKM. This CDR3 is 12 amino acids long. CDR3 region: CSSVSSYNEQFF. CDR3 nucleotide sequence: TGCTCTAGCGTCAGCTCCTACAATGAGCAGTTCTTC. Complete variable domain (other parts from reference TRBV28 and TRBJ2-1): DVKVTQSSRYLVKRTGEKVFLECVQDMDHENMFWYRQDPGLGLRLIYFSYDVKMKEKGDIPEGYSVSREKKERFSLILESASTNQTSMYLCSSVSSYNEQFFGPGTRLTVL.

This clone was detected only once. The chain recombines TRBV6-6 with TRBJ2-3; the match to TRBD1 covers 11 bases. The germline V gene encodes CDR1 MNHNY and CDR2 SVGAGI (reference sequence). V lost 11 bases, J lost 4 bases, and 5 bases stayed unmatched. The CDR3 consists of 13 residues. The chain's CDR3 is CAHRDRGSDTQYF. The CDR3 DNA is TGTGCCCACCGGGACAGGGGGTCAGATACGCAGTATTTT.

The chain carries TRBV2 and TRBJ2-1; 10 positions agree with TRBD2. Germline V gene sequence: CDR1 SNHLY, CDR2 FYNNEI. V dropped 8 bases and J dropped 7; count of bases not matched to a gene: 11. The CDR3 has 15 amino acids. The CDR3 region has the DNA TGTGCCAGCGAAATATTAGCGGGAGGCGGGAATGAGCAGTTCTTC. This translates into CASEILAGGGNEQFF.

The table lists this clone with a few counts. This sequence joins TRBV18 and TRBJ2-5, with 11 positions matching TRBD1. This CDR3 has 14 amino acids. The junction had 1 base not matched to a gene; V was cut back by 3 bases and J by 4 bases. CDR1 KGHSH and CDR2 LQKENI come from the germline V gene. The CDR3 nucleotides read TGTGCCAGCTCACCGGGGACAGGGGGAGAGACCCAGTACTTC. Its protein product is CASSPGTGGETQYF.

The chain couples TRBV28 to TRBJ1-1; D not certain. The V end lost 2 bases, the J end lost 0 bases, and 7 bases lay between the germline ends. Per germline, CDR1 MDHEN and CDR2 SYDVKM. The CDR3 has 14 residues. CDR3 loop: CASSLTALNTEAFF. CDR3 DNA sequence: TGTGCCAGCAGTTTAACAGCTCTGAACACTGAAGCTTTCTTT.

This chain uses TRBV5-1 with TRBJ2-5, with 11 positions matching TRBD2. The CDR3 has 15 residues. In germline, CDR1 is SGHRS, CDR2 YFSETQ. V trimming: 4 bases; J trimming: 3 bases; junction bases outside the gene matches: 5. In nucleotides, the CDR3 is TGCGCCAGCAGCCCCCAACTAGCGGGAGAAGAGACCCAGTACTTC. Its translation: CASSPQLAGEETQYF.

In this sample, this clone turned up a few times. The chain is built from TRBV5-5 and TRBJ1-2; 8 bases are shared with TRBD1. The CDR3 is 13 residues long. Germline CDR1 is SGHKS and CDR2 is YYEKEE (reference sequence). Trimming at V came to 6 bases and at J to 3 bases, leaving 4 bases not matched to a gene. The CDR3 is CASTLTGDYGYTF. The CDR3 DNA follows: TGTGCCAGCACCCTGACAGGGGACTATGGCTACACCTTC.

The chain employs TRBV5-6 and TRBJ2-3; 7 bases match TRBD1. CDR1 is SGHDT, CDR2 YYEEEE, per germline. CDR3 size: 15 residues. Germline trimming cut 4 bases from V and 0 bases from J; bases unmatched to any gene: 5. The CDR3 coding sequence is TGTGCCAGCAGCCAACAGGGGACAAGCACAGATACGCAGTATTTT. Encoded protein: CASSQQGTSTDTQYF.

This clone was picked up a small number of times. This chain joins TRBV24-1 and TRBJ2-1, with a possible D match to TRBD1 (5 bases). The CDR3 has 14 amino acids. The ends were cut back, 3 bases at V and 6 bases at J, with 11 bases in the middle. Germline values: CDR1 KGHDR, CDR2 SFDVKD. In nucleotides, the CDR3 is TGTGCCACCAGTGATCCGGCCAGGGCCAATGAGCAGTTCTTC. It is translated as CATSDPARANEQFF.

The chain joins TRBV2 to TRBJ1-6, with D tentatively TRBD1 (5 bases). Between the trimmed V and J ends, which lost 6 bases and 8 bases, there was a span of 11 bases. This CDR3 has 13 residues. Germline V gives CDR1 SNHLY, CDR2 FYNNEI. The CDR3 spells CASREGTYSPLHF. DNA of the CDR3: TGTGCCAGCAGGGAGGGGACGTATTCACCCCTCCACTTT.

The V gene is TRBV3-1 (or the pseudogene TRBV3-2), the J gene TRBJ2-1; 8 bases fit TRBD2. V shed 0 bases and J 11 bases; nucleotides not matched to a gene: 6. Germline V gene sequence: CDR1 LGHDT, CDR2 YNNKEL (reference sequence). The CDR3 length is 14 residues. The chain's CDR3 is CASSQDTSGSKQFF. Written as DNA, the CDR3 is TGTGCCAGCAGCCAAGATACCAGCGGGAGTAAGCAGTTCTTC.

There are a few counts of this clone. The chain recombines TRBV2 with TRBJ1-3; no reliable D call. Germline V gene sequence: CDR1 SNHLY, CDR2 FYNNEI. The CDR3 has 14 residues. Deletions cut 4 bases from V and 0 bases from J, with 7 bases between. CDR3 amino acids: CASSVSLSGNTIYF. CDR3 coding DNA: TGTGCCAGCAGTGTCTCCCTCTCTGGAAACACCATATATTTT.

DNA of the CDR3: TGTGCCAGCAGCCTAGCGGGAGCGGGAGAGACCCAGTACTTC. Translated, it gives CASSLAGAGETQYF. The V call is TRBV5-4, the J call TRBJ2-5; 10 bases are shared with TRBD2. The V and J ends lost 4 bases and 4 bases, in that order; junction bases with no gene match: 4. Per the germline V gene, CDR1 is SGHNT and CDR2 is YYREEE (reference sequence). This CDR3 has 14 amino acids.

This clone was recorded a few times. The chain is built from TRBV29-1 and TRBJ1-1; D ambiguous. This CDR3 contains 12 residues. Germline V gives CDR1 SQVTM, CDR2 ANQGSEA. CDR3 DNA sequence: TGCAGTACGAGGGTAGGAAACACTGAAGCTTTCTTT. It translates to CSTRVGNTEAFF.

This clone appeared once. The chain employs TRBV5-1 and TRBJ2-7; 8 bases are a match to TRBD1. This CDR3 is built from 13 residues. Germline CDR1 and CDR2: SGHRS and YFSETQ. The V segment lost 4 bases and the J segment 5 bases; nucleotides outside the gene matches: 5. CDR3 region: CASSMDRAHEQYF. CDR3 bases: TGCGCCAGCAGCATGGACAGGGCCCACGAGCAGTACTTC. Full variable domain (rest looked up from reference TRBV5-1 and TRBJ2-7): KAGVTQTPRYLIKTRGQQVTLSCSPISGHRSVSWYQQTPGQGLQFLFEYFSETQRNKGNFPGRFSGRQFSNSRSEMNVSTLELGDSALYLCASSMDRAHEQYFGPGTRLTVT.

The chain couples TRBV2 to TRBJ1-1; 7 bases align to TRBD1. Losses at the gene ends were 6 bases for V and 4 bases for J; bases not matched to a gene: 5. CDR3 length equals 13 residues. Germline assignment: CDR1 SNHLY and CDR2 FYNNEI. The CDR3 spells CASRRQGITEAFF. The CDR3, as DNA: TGTGCCAGCAGAAGACAGGGCATCACTGAAGCTTTCTTT.

This chain uses TRBV27 with TRBJ2-7; D remains unclear. In germline, CDR1 is MNHEY, CDR2 SMNVEV (reference sequence). V was pared by 3 bases and J by 2 bases, with 8 bases between. This CDR3 is built from 13 residues. CDR3 in amino acids: CASSFGPAYEQYF. For the CDR3, the DNA is TGTGCCAGCAGTTTTGGCCCAGCCTACGAGCAGTACTTC.

The DNA of the CDR3 is TGTGCCAGCAGTGGACCCACAGGGGTTCCTACTGAAGCTTTCTTT. Residues: CASSGPTGVPTEAFF. The chain has TRBV2 and TRBJ1-1; 7 nucleotides align to TRBD1. Trimming removed 4 bases from V and 5 bases from J; junction bases left unmatched: 10. Looked up from germline, CDR1 is SNHLY and CDR2 is FYNNEI. This CDR3 spans 15 amino acids.

In its sample, this clone was seen once. V usage is TRBV18 and J usage is TRBJ1-4; D is uncertain. Germline values: CDR1 KGHSH, CDR2 LQKENI. The CDR3 runs 11 residues. Trimming removed 5 bases at V and 6 bases at J, with 4 bases between. The CDR3 loop reads CASSFDEKLFF. The CDR3 DNA sequence: TGTGCCAGCTCATTCGATGAAAAACTGTTTTTT.

This rearrangement joins TRBV20-1 to TRBJ1-1; D gene uncertain. CDR3 length: 11 residues. Trimming removed 4 bases at V and 5 bases at J, with 8 bases between. CDR1 and CDR2 (germline): DFQATT, SNEGSKA (reference sequence). The CDR3 region has the DNA TGCAGTGCTACACTAGGGACTGAAGCTTTCTTT. The encoded protein is CSATLGTEAFF.

This chain joins TRBV5-1 and TRBJ2-7, with TRBD2 identical over 11 bases. Germline CDR1 is SGHRS and CDR2 is YFSETQ. CDR3 size: 15 residues. J gave up 6 bases and V 0 bases, and 5 bases lay outside the gene matches. The CDR3 region is CASSLVGTSGSEQYF. For the CDR3, the DNA is TGCGCCAGCAGCTTGGTTGGGACTAGCGGTTCCGAGCAGTACTTC.

V gene TRBV5-6 combines with J gene TRBJ2-1; D not resolved. V was trimmed by 3 bases and J by 2 bases, leaving 6 bases between them. CDR1 is SGHDT and CDR2 is YYEEEE in the germline V gene. The CDR3 contains 13 residues. The CDR3 DNA sequence: TGTGCCAGCAGCTCCCGAGCCTACAATGAGCAGTTCTTC. Its translation: CASSSRAYNEQFF.

The chain carries TRBV3-1 (or the pseudogene TRBV3-2) and TRBJ1-6, with D perhaps TRBD1 (5 bases). CDR3 length equals 15 residues. V lost 1 base and J 9 bases, leaving 13 bases between the germline ends. Germline CDR1 and CDR2: LGHDT and YNNKEL (reference sequence). DNA for the CDR3: TGTGCCAGCAGCCAAGGTGGGGGGATGACTTCACCCCTCCACTTT. It specifies CASSQGGGMTSPLHF.